The source of this T cell receptor (beta chain) is a study of blood T cell repertoires in COVID-19. Study-level information: Samples of COVID-19 (acute and convalescent) were obtained from the United States, Italy and Spain. The analysed material was cDNA or gDNA that came from T cells, B-cell-depleted T cells, or PBMCs.

Original handling: How many nucleated cells were present was estimated from reference gene primer amplification. Libraries were prepared by immunoSEQ multiplex PCR; TCRdb keeps only in-frame clonotypes and omits some of them. D and trimming were read from the DNA, whereas the V and J calls and clone size are those reported in that table. The sample holds 230,000 or so clones, 84% seen once. This sequence was found in a middle-aged man who had recovered from COVID-19. The sequenced sample was peripheral blood.

The CDR3 DNA reads as TGTGCCAGCAGCGCCCTGGAGCGGGGGACCTACGAGCAGTACTTC. Its translation is CASSALERGTYEQYF. The chain combines TRBV7-8 with TRBJ2-7, with 8 bases aligning to TRBD2. Losses at the gene ends were 5 bases for V and 2 bases for J; bases not matched to a gene: 8. The CDR3 is 15 residues long. Germline loops: CDR1 SGHVS, CDR2 FQNEAQ.